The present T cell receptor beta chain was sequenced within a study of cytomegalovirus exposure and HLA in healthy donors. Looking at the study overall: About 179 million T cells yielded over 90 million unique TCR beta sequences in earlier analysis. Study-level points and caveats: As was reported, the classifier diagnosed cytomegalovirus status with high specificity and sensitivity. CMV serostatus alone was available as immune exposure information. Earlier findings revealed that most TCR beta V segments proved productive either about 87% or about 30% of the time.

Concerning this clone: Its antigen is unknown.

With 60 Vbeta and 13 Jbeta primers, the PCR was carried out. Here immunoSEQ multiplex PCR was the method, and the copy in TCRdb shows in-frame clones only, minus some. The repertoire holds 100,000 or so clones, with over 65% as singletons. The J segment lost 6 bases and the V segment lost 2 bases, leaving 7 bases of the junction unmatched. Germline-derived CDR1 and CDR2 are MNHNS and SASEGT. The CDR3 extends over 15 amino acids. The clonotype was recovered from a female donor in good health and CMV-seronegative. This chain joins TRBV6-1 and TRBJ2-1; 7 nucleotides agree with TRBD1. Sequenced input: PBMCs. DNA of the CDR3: TGTGCCAGCAGTGAAACCGTCGGACAGGCCAATGAGCAGTTCTTC. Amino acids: CASSETVGQANEQFF.